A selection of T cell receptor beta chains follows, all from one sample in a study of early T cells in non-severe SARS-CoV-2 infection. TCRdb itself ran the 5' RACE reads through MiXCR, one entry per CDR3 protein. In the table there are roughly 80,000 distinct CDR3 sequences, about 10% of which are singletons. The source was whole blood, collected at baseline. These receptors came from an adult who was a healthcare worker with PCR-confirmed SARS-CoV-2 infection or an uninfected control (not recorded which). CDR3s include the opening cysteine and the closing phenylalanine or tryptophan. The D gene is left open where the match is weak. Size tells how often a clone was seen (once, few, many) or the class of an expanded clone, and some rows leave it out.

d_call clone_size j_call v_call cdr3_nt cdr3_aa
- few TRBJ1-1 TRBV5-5 TGTGCCAGCAGCTTGTGGCAGAACACTGAAGCTTTCTTT CASSLWQNTEAFF
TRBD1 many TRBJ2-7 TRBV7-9 TGTGCCAGCAGCTTATCTTCAGGACAGGGGGCCTCCTACGAGCAGTACTTC CASSLSSGQGASYEQYF
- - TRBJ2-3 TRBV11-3 TGTGCCAGCAGCATCGGGACATCTAGCACAGATACGCAGTATTTT CASSIGTSSTDTQYF
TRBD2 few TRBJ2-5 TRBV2 TGTGCCAGCAGCTCCCGGGGGGCTAGCGGGGGAACCCAAGAGACCCAGTACTTC CASSSRGASGGTQETQYF
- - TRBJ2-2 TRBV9 TGTGCCAGCAGCCCTACCGCAAGCCTCGACACCGGGGAGCTGTTTTTT CASSPTASLDTGELFF
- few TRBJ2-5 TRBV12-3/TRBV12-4 TGTGCCAGCAGTTTACGGCTTGGGGGCAGGCAAGAGACCCAGTACTTC CASSLRLGGRQETQYF
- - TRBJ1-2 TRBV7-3 TGTGCCAGCAGCTTAAATCTGGACCCAACCGGGGGCTACACCTTC CASSLNLDPTGGYTF
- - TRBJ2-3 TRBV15 TGTGCCACCAGCAGAGATCAGACGAATACGCAGTATTTT CATSRDQTNTQYF
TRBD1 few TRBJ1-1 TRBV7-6 TGTGCCAGCAGCCCAGAGACAGGGGCCCACACTGAAGCTTTCTTT CASSPETGAHTEAFF
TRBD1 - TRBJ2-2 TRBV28 TGTGCCAGCAGGGCCTCGCAGGGGGACACCGGGGAGCTGTTTTTT CASRASQGDTGELFF
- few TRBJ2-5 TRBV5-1 TGCGCCAGCAGCGACCTCCAAGAGACCCAGTACTTC CASSDLQETQYF
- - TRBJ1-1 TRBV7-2 TGTGCCAGCCTGGGGCAACTGAACACTGAAGCTTTCTTT CASLGQLNTEAFF
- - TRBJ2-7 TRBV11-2 TGTGCCAGCAGCTTATACGGTGGTGGAGACTACGAGCAGTACTTC CASSLYGGGDYEQYF
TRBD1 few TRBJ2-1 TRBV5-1 TGCGCCAGCAGCTTGGGACAGGGATTGTATGAGCAGTTCTTC CASSLGQGLYEQFF
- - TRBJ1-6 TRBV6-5 TGTGCCAGCAGGAACAGGGAAGGCAATTCACCCCTCCACTTT CASRNREGNSPLHF
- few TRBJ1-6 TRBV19 TGTGCCAGTAGTGCCCGAGAGTCACCCCTCCACTTT CASSARESPLHF
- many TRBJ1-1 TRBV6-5 TGTGCCAGCAGTCCTCAACAGGGCTCGGTCGAGAACACTGAAGCTTTCTTT CASSPQQGSVENTEAFF
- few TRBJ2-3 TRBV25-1 TGTGCCACGAAAGGGGGAGGGAGCCCAGATACGCAGTATTTT CATKGGGSPDTQYF
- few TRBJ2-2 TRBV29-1 TGCAGCGCCAGACAGACATGGAACACCGGGGAGCTGTTTTTT CSARQTWNTGELFF
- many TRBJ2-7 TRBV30 TGTGCCTGGAGTGTAGAACGGGGCTCCTACGAGCAGTACTTC CAWSVERGSYEQYF
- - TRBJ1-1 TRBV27 TGTGCCAGCAGCATGATAGGTTGGAACACTGAAGCTTTCTTT CASSMIGWNTEAFF
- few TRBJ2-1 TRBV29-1 TGCAGCGTTGCTTCGGGGTGGAACAATGAGCAGTTCTTC CSVASGWNNEQFF
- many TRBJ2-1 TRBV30 TGTGCCTCCTTGAGGTCCGTCTCCTACAATGAGCAGTTCTTC CASLRSVSYNEQFF
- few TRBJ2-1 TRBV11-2 TGTGCCAGCAGTGGCGCGGGGAATGAGCAGTTCTTC CASSGAGNEQFF
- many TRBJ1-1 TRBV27 TGTGCCAGCGGATATTTTGGGAGGAACACTGAAGCTTTCTTT CASGYFGRNTEAFF
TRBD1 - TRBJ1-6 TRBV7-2 TGTGCCAGCAGGGGGACAGCAAATTCACCCCTCCACTTT CASRGTANSPLHF
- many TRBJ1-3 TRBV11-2 TGTGCCAGCAGCTTCAGCCCCAGGGGAAGCTCTGGAAACACCATATATTTT CASSFSPRGSSGNTIYF